The 27 T cell receptor beta chains below come from one sample, sequenced in a study of blood T cell repertoires in COVID-19. The method was immunoSEQ multiplex PCR; TCRdb's version includes in-frame clones alone and lacks a portion of them. This sample yields under 75,000 clones, of which 65% to 80% are seen a single time; 5.5% belongs to the top ten. Sequenced sample: peripheral blood. All receptors come from a woman aged 65 to 85 with acute or convalescent COVID-19.

The chain carries TRBV6-5 and TRBJ1-1; D is unclear. CDR3 length: 14 residues. Germline V lookup: CDR1 MNHEY, CDR2 SVGAGI. Trimming removed 4 bases at V and 4 bases at J, with 13 bases between. The CDR3 DNA reads as TGTGCCAGCAGTTTCGAATCGGTTTCCACTGAAGCTTTCTTT. Translating it yields CASSFESVSTEAFF.

In this sample, this clone turned up once. V usage is TRBV7-3 and J usage is TRBJ2-7, with D maybe TRBD2 (7 bases). The CDR3 contains 15 residues. Trimming removed 1 base at V and 1 base at J, with 11 bases between. Per the germline V gene, CDR1 is SGHTA and CDR2 is FQGTGA. The CDR3 sequence: CASSLRAGASYEQYF. The CDR3 nucleotides are TGTGCCAGCAGCTTAAGGGCGGGGGCGTCCTACGAGCAGTACTTC.

The chain is built from TRBV29-1 and TRBJ2-5; D is unresolved. V was trimmed by 2 bases and J by 5 bases, leaving 15 bases between them. CDR3 size: 14 residues. The germline gives CDR1 SQVTM, CDR2 ANQGSEA. The CDR3 protein is CSVEKLSSRETQYF. CDR3 sequence (DNA): TGCAGCGTTGAAAAATTGTCTTCTAGGGAGACCCAGTACTTC. The full variable domain, its missing parts supplied by reference TRBV29-1 and TRBJ2-5, is SAVISQKPSRDICQRGTSLTIQCQVDSQVTMMFWYRQQPGQSLTLIATANQGSEATYESGFVIDKFPISRPNLTFSTLTVSNMSPEDSSIYLCSVEKLSSRETQYFGPGTRLLVL.

The chain combines TRBV4-2 with TRBJ2-2; TRBD1 matches 7 bases. V trimming: 1 base; J trimming: 11 bases; junction bases outside the gene matches: 16. Germline loops: CDR1 LGHNA, CDR2 YNFKEQ. The CDR3 consists of 17 residues. CDR3 sequence reads: CASSQAEVLNRGRELFF. In nucleotides, the CDR3 is TGTGCCAGCAGCCAAGCCGAGGTCCTAAACAGGGGAAGAGAGCTGTTTTTT.

This chain connects TRBV27 to TRBJ2-6; 11 positions agree with TRBD1. This CDR3 has 17 amino acids. The V gene end was trimmed by 5 bases and the J gene end by 2 bases; junction bases not matched to a gene: 5. Germline CDR1 MNHEY, CDR2 SMNVEV (reference sequence). CDR3 amino acids: CASSGQGATAGANVLTF. DNA of the CDR3: TGTGCCAGCAGTGGACAGGGGGCGACCGCTGGGGCCAACGTCCTGACTTTC.

This CDR3 is CASSLGWAGGANEQFF. The CDR3 DNA reads as TGTGCCAGCAGCTTAGGTTGGGCAGGGGGCGCGAATGAGCAGTTCTTC. This rearrangement joins TRBV7-2 to TRBJ2-1, with 8 bases aligning to TRBD1. V lost 1 base and J lost 7; bases outside the gene matches: 9. Germline V gene sequence: CDR1 SGHTA, CDR2 FQGNSA. CDR3 length: 16 amino acids.

The table lists this clone with a few counts. The rearrangement links TRBV7-9 to TRBJ2-3, with D possibly TRBD2 on 5 matching bases. The CDR3 is made up of 17 amino acids. V lost 5 bases and J lost 1, with 19 bases in between. Germline-derived CDR1 and CDR2 are SEHNR and FQNEAQ (reference sequence). The CDR3 region is CASSKIRGEEGTDTQYF. The CDR3 DNA reads TGTGCCAGCAGCAAAATACGGGGAGAAGAGGGCACAGATACGCAGTATTTT.

This clone was picked up a small number of times. The V gene is TRBV29-1, the J gene TRBJ1-1, with 11 bases that match TRBD1. V gave up 5 bases and J gave up 3 bases; unmatched junction bases: 5. Germline loops: CDR1 SQVTM, CDR2 ANQGSEA. This CDR3 has 14 amino acids. The CDR3 protein is CSVTRDRGYTEAFF. For the CDR3, the DNA is TGCAGCGTTACCCGGGACAGGGGGTACACTGAAGCTTTCTTT.

V gene TRBV9 combines with J gene TRBJ1-2; 12 positions match TRBD1. In germline, CDR1 is SGDLS, CDR2 YYNGEE. V was pared by 4 bases and J by 6 bases, with 19 bases of the junction left unmatched. The CDR3 is 19 residues long. CDR3 protein: CASSPRTGRDRGRRDGYTF. The CDR3 nucleotides read TGTGCCAGCAGCCCAAGAACGGGGAGGGACAGGGGGCGCCGGGATGGCTACACCTTC.

The chain has TRBV28 and TRBJ2-7; D unresolved. The CDR3 spans 11 residues. V gave up 2 bases and J gave up 4 bases, with 3 bases separating them. CDR1 MDHEN and CDR2 SYDVKM come from the germline V gene. DNA for the CDR3: TGTGCCAGCAGTTTACAGTACGAGCAGTACTTC. Its protein is CASSLQYEQYF.

V usage is TRBV6-2 or TRBV6-3 and J usage is TRBJ2-5; 9 positions agree with TRBD2. Per germline, CDR1 MNHEY and CDR2 SVGEGT. The CDR3 has 19 amino acids. V was pared by 0 bases and J by 3 bases, with 14 bases of the junction left unmatched. CDR3 loop: CASSYSSVVGGGEEETQYF. DNA of the CDR3: TGTGCCAGCAGTTACTCGTCCGTTGTCGGCGGGGGGGAGGAAGAGACCCAGTACTTC.

V and J are TRBV3-1 (or the pseudogene TRBV3-2) and TRBJ2-5; the D gene is possibly TRBD2 (6 bases). The length of the CDR3 is 17 residues. The V gene lost 4 bases and the J gene lost 5 bases, with 23 bases spanning the gap. Germline-derived CDR1 and CDR2 are LGHDT and YNNKEL (reference sequence). Written as DNA, the CDR3 is TGTGCCAGCAGCCGTTCTAGGCGGGGAGCTCCTAGGGAGACCCAGTACTTC. Protein sequence: CASSRSRRGAPRETQYF.

The V call is TRBV6-1, the J call TRBJ2-1, with D unclear. Germline-derived CDR1 and CDR2 are MNHNS and SASEGT. V was clipped by 3 bases and J by 8 bases, with 8 bases between them. CDR3 length: 12 residues. Here the CDR3 reads CASSEQMDEQFF. The CDR3 DNA reads TGTGCCAGCAGTGAGCAGATGGATGAGCAGTTCTTC.

The genes are TRBV7-2 and TRBJ1-5; 7 bases map to TRBD1. Germline-derived CDR1 and CDR2 are SGHTA and FQGNSA. This CDR3 has 17 amino acids. V lost 5 bases and J lost 1; bases outside the gene matches: 11. CDR3 nucleotide sequence: TGTGCCAGCAGCCCCGCCATGACAGGGAGAAGCAATCAGCCCCAGCATTTT. This gives the protein CASSPAMTGRSNQPQHF.

The V call is TRBV2, the J call TRBJ1-5; perhaps TRBD1 as D (6 bases). This CDR3 is 15 amino acids long. Trimming cost V 6 bases and J 6 bases, with 18 bases left between them. Germline values: CDR1 SNHLY, CDR2 FYNNEI. The CDR3 coding sequence is TGTGCCAGCAGGGGACAAGGGTCAGAGCGTCAGCCCCAGCATTTT. As protein: CASRGQGSERQPQHF.

This clone was counted a few times. The genes are TRBV2 and TRBJ2-5, with D tentatively TRBD1 (5 bases). Trimming removed 5 bases from V and 7 bases from J, with 20 bases in between. The V gene's germline CDR1 is SNHLY and CDR2 FYNNEI. This CDR3 has 15 amino acids. As DNA, the CDR3 is TGTGCCAGCAGTACCTTGCCAGGGCCACCGGGGACCCAGTACTTC. It specifies CASSTLPGPPGTQYF.

This chain joins TRBV27 and TRBJ2-4; D is perhaps TRBD1 (5 bases). The V end lost 2 bases, the J end lost 1 base, and 6 bases lay between the germline ends. From germline, CDR1 is MNHEY and CDR2 SMNVEV (reference sequence). This CDR3 comprises 14 residues. As DNA, the CDR3 is TGTGCCAGCAGTTTAGCAGGGGCCAAAAACATTCAGTACTTC. Its translation is CASSLAGAKNIQYF.

The CDR3 is CAWSGRDNSYNSPLHF. CDR3 nucleotides: TGTGCCTGGAGTGGCCGGGACAATTCCTATAATTCACCCCTCCACTTT. The rearrangement joins TRBV30 to TRBJ1-6, with D maybe TRBD1 (6 bases). In germline, CDR1 is GTSNPN, CDR2 SVGIG (reference sequence). V lost 1 base and J lost 1, with 11 bases in between. This CDR3 is built from 16 residues.

The genes are TRBV5-1 and TRBJ1-1; D is ambiguous. CDR3 length: 13 residues. Trimming stripped 2 bases from V and 1 base from J, with 6 bases between. The germline gives CDR1 SGHRS, CDR2 YFSETQ. For the CDR3, the DNA is TGCGCCAGCAGCTTAAGAGAGAACACTGAAGCTTTCTTT. Translation gives CASSLRENTEAFF. The variable domain in full, completed from reference TRBV5-1 and TRBJ1-1, reads KAGVTQTPRYLIKTRGQQVTLSCSPISGHRSVSWYQQTPGQGLQFLFEYFSETQRNKGNFPGRFSGRQFSNSRSEMNVSTLELGDSALYLCASSLRENTEAFFGQGTRLTVV.

J is TRBJ1-1 and V is TRBV7-8; unclear D gene. V gave up 5 bases and J gave up 3 bases, with 4 bases separating them. Germline assignment: CDR1 SGHVS and CDR2 FQNEAQ. CDR3 length: 11 amino acids. The CDR3 coding sequence is TGTGCCAGCAGCCCGGACACTGAAGCTTTCTTT. Translating it yields CASSPDTEAFF.

This clone was observed once. The chain recombines TRBV5-1 with TRBJ2-7; tentative D call: TRBD1 (6 bases). Trimming shortened V by 1 base and J by 5 bases, and 13 bases separated the two germline ends. CDR3 size: 14 residues. CDR1 and CDR2 from the germline V gene are SGHRS and YFSETQ. The CDR3 loop reads CASSLTGSFNEQYF. The CDR3 region has the DNA TGCGCCAGCAGCTTGACAGGGTCCTTCAACGAGCAGTACTTC.

This chain links TRBV4-2 with TRBJ2-1, with D hard to call. Trimming left V 1 base short and J 6 bases short, with 4 bases between. The CDR3 is made up of 12 amino acids. CDR1 and CDR2 (germline): LGHNA, YNFKEQ. CDR3 sequence (DNA): TGTGCCAGCAGCCAAGGAGTCAATGAGCAGTTCTTC. Its protein is CASSQGVNEQFF.

The chain has TRBV21-1 and TRBJ1-2; the table's D call, TRBD1, has no DNA check behind it. TRBV21-1 corresponds to a pseudogene. The CDR3 has 14 residues. DNA of the CDR3: TGTGCCAGCAGCAAATCTCAGGGTCTCCATGGCTACACCTTC. It translates to CASSKSQGLHGYTF.

The V gene is TRBV6-6, the J gene TRBJ2-4, with a possible D match to TRBD1 (8 bases). Trimming left V 5 bases short and J 2 bases short, with 16 bases between. The germline V gene has CDR1 MNHNY and CDR2 SVGAGI (reference sequence). The CDR3 has 16 amino acids. CDR3 nucleotide sequence: TGTGCCAGCAGTAACCAACAGGGGGGGACCAAAAACATTCAGTACTTC. This sequence encodes CASSNQQGGTKNIQYF.

The CDR3 nucleotides read TGTGCCAGCATCATCCTGGGACAGAACACCGGGGAGCTGTTTTTT. Translation: CASIILGQNTGELFF. This chain uses TRBV5-6 with TRBJ2-2; D is possibly TRBD1 (6 bases). This CDR3 has 15 amino acids. The V end lost 6 bases, the J end lost 1 base, and 13 bases lay between the germline ends. From germline, CDR1 is SGHDT and CDR2 YYEEEE.

The J gene is TRBJ1-5, the V gene TRBV5-5; no reliable D call. The CDR3 loop spans 14 amino acids. Germline V gene sequence: CDR1 SGHKS, CDR2 YYEKEE (reference sequence). Trimming took 4 bases from V and 1 from J, leaving 9 bases between them. The DNA for the CDR3 is TGTGCCAGCAGCCCTCAGAGGAGCAATCAGCCCCAGCATTTT. It specifies CASSPQRSNQPQHF. Based on the CDR3 plus reference TRBV5-5 and TRBJ1-5, the full variable domain is DAGVTQSPTHLIKTRGQQVTLRCSPISGHKSVSWYQQVLGQGPQFIFQYYEKEERGRGNFPDRFSARQFPNYSSELNVNALLLGDSALYLCASSPQRSNQPQHFGDGTRLSIL.

The genes are TRBV4-2 and TRBJ2-3, with TRBD2 identical over 11 bases. The length of the CDR3 is 17 residues. Germline trimming cut 0 bases from V and 2 bases from J; bases unmatched to any gene: 4. The V gene's germline CDR1 is LGHNA and CDR2 YNFKEQ. The CDR3 loop reads CASSQEASGGPTDTQYF. For the CDR3, the DNA is TGTGCCAGCAGCCAAGAGGCTAGCGGGGGGCCCACAGATACGCAGTATTTT.